The 17 T cell receptor beta chains listed next were all sequenced from one sample in a study of cytomegalovirus exposure and HLA in healthy donors. Researchers ran the PCR with 60 Vbeta and 13 Jbeta primers. Clones were sequenced by immunoSEQ multiplex PCR, and TCRdb holds only the in-frame ones, with some missing. The data show about 120,000 clones, roughly 9% seen once. Sequenced sample: PBMCs. These receptors all stem from a middle-aged woman in good health and CMV-seropositive.

The J gene is TRBJ1-3, the V gene TRBV19; no clear D. The CDR3 totals 16 residues. Trimming removed 8 bases at V and 1 base at J, with 18 bases between. Germline CDR1 LNHDA, CDR2 SQIVND (reference sequence). The CDR3 nucleotides read TGTGCCAGTCAACCAAACACAGAGAGTTCTGGAAACACCATATATTTT. This translates into CASQPNTESSGNTIYF.

This chain links TRBV30 with TRBJ2-1; 9 bases fit TRBD2. This CDR3 comprises 15 residues. Germline V gene data show CDR1 as GTSNPN and CDR2 as SVGIG (reference sequence). V was clipped by 6 bases and J by 5 bases; unmatched bases: 11. CDR3 loop: CACYRGGAYNNEQFF. The CDR3 coding sequence is TGTGCCTGTTATCGCGGGGGGGCTTATAACAATGAGCAGTTCTTC.

This clone was seen only a few times. The genes are TRBV15 and TRBJ2-7, with TRBD1 matching 7 bases. This CDR3 is 16 amino acids long. Germline CDR1 reads LNHNV; CDR2 reads YYDKDF (reference sequence). The junction had 10 bases not matched to a gene; V was cut back by 0 bases and J by 5 bases. The CDR3 is CATSREGQPRLDEQYF. The CDR3 region has the DNA TGTGCCACCAGCAGAGAGGGACAGCCAAGACTGGACGAGCAGTACTTC.

The rearrangement joins TRBV7-9 to TRBJ2-5, with a weak D call TRBD2 (5 bases). Germline V gives CDR1 SEHNR, CDR2 FQNEAQ (reference sequence). V was pared by 0 bases and J by 6 bases, with 11 bases between. The CDR3 consists of 14 residues. The CDR3 DNA reads as TGTGCCAGCAGCTTAGCGAGGACTGGGAAGACCCAGTACTTC. Protein: CASSLARTGKTQYF. The full variable domain, in which reference TRBV7-9 and TRBJ2-5 provide the parts outside the CDR3, is DTGVSQNPRHKITKRGQNVTFRCDPISEHNRLYWYRQTLGQGPEFLTYFQNEAQLEKSRLLSDRFSAERPKGSFSTLEIQRTEQGDSAMYLCASSLARTGKTQYFGPGTRLLVL.

This clone was seen a handful of times. V usage is TRBV5-6 and J usage is TRBJ1-2, with D perhaps matching TRBD1 (5 bases). CDR1 is SGHDT and CDR2 is YYEEEE in the germline V gene. This CDR3 spans 13 amino acids. The germline V and J ends were trimmed by 3 bases and 3 bases, with 9 bases remaining between them. CDR3 residues: CASSSQGDYGYTF. CDR3 sequence (DNA): TGTGCCAGCAGCTCCCAGGGTGACTATGGCTACACCTTC.

The V gene is TRBV6-5, the J gene TRBJ2-7, with D maybe TRBD1 (6 bases). The germline gives CDR1 MNHEY, CDR2 SVGAGI. Trimming pared 5 bases from V and 0 bases from J, leaving 14 bases between. This CDR3 spans 15 amino acids. CDR3 DNA: TGTGCCAGCAGTCCTAGGGGGTGGGACTCCTACGAGCAGTACTTC. It encodes CASSPRGWDSYEQYF.

The genes are TRBV7-6 and TRBJ1-5; the match to TRBD1 covers 8 bases. CDR3 length equals 17 residues. CDR1 and CDR2 (germline): SGHVS, FNYEAQ. Trimming took 5 bases from V and 0 from J; bases not matched to a gene: 9. CDR3 loop: CASSPMTGDYSNQPQHF. The CDR3, as DNA: TGTGCCAGCAGCCCAATGACAGGGGACTATAGCAATCAGCCCCAGCATTTT.

The rearrangement uses TRBV7-9 and TRBJ1-2, with a tentative D call TRBD1 (5 bases). The CDR3 extends over 15 amino acids. The germline V and J ends were trimmed by 1 base and 5 bases, with 14 bases remaining between them. Germline V gene data show CDR1 as SEHNR and CDR2 as FQNEAQ (reference sequence). The CDR3 loop is CASSLGARASYGYTF. CDR3 sequence (DNA): TGTGCCAGCAGCTTAGGAGCCAGGGCAAGTTATGGCTACACCTTC. The full variable domain, completed using reference TRBV7-9 and TRBJ1-2, is DTGVSQNPRHKITKRGQNVTFRCDPISEHNRLYWYRQTLGQGPEFLTYFQNEAQLEKSRLLSDRFSAERPKGSFSTLEIQRTEQGDSAMYLCASSLGARASYGYTFGSGTRLTVV.

This clone was seen more than once but under ten times. This specimen includes other DNA sequences encoding the same CDR3. This chain connects TRBV6-4 to TRBJ2-3; D is possibly TRBD2 (5 bases). This CDR3 is 16 amino acids long. CDR1 MRHNA and CDR2 SNTAGT come from the germline V gene. Trimming pared 2 bases from V and 6 bases from J, leaving 18 bases between. CDR3 bases: TGTGCCAGCAGTGACACCGGGCTAGCCGTGACGGATACGCAGTATTTT. Translated, it gives CASSDTGLAVTDTQYF.

This rearrangement joins TRBV28 to TRBJ2-7, with a possible D match to TRBD1 (5 bases). The CDR3 runs 10 residues. The germline V gene has CDR1 MDHEN and CDR2 SYDVKM. V shed 6 bases and J shed 6 bases, with 6 bases lying between them. The CDR3 bases are TGTGCCAGCAGCAGGGCCGAGCAGTACTTC. Protein product: CASSRAEQYF.

The chain's CDR3 is CASRLDRDRAFEQYF. In nucleotides, the CDR3 is TGTGCCAGCAGACTGGACCGGGACAGGGCGTTTGAGCAGTACTTC. The rearrangement joins TRBV6-5 to TRBJ2-7; 9 positions agree with TRBD1. Germline lookup yields CDR1 MNHEY and CDR2 SVGAGI. CDR3 length: 15 amino acids. Germline trimming cut 6 bases from V and 7 bases from J; bases unmatched to any gene: 13.

The sample holds a few counts of this clone. CDR3 sequence: CASSLGQGTNYGYTF. CDR3 in DNA: TGTGCCAGCAGCTTGGGACAGGGGACTAACTATGGCTACACCTTC. V gene TRBV5-6 combines with J gene TRBJ1-2, with 8 bases that match TRBD1. V trimming: 0 bases; J trimming: 0 bases; junction bases outside the gene matches: 1. The CDR3 has 15 amino acids. The germline gives CDR1 SGHDT, CDR2 YYEEEE. Full variable domain (rest looked up from reference TRBV5-6 and TRBJ1-2): DAGVTQSPTHLIKTRGQQVTLRCSPKSGHDTVSWYQQALGQGPQFIFQYYEEEERQRGNFPDRFSGHQFPNYSSELNVNALLLGDSALYLCASSLGQGTNYGYTFGSGTRLTVV.

The gene calls are TRBV27 and TRBJ1-2, with 9 bases identical to TRBD1. CDR1 is MNHEY and CDR2 is SMNVEV in the germline V gene (reference sequence). This CDR3 is built from 14 residues. V dropped 4 bases and J dropped 5; count of bases not matched to a gene: 5. The CDR3 loop is CASSYRGRFYGYTF. DNA of the CDR3: TGTGCCAGCAGTTACAGGGGGCGGTTTTATGGCTACACCTTC.

This clone was seen a handful of times. The chain combines TRBV5-1 with TRBJ2-7, with 8 bases identical to TRBD2. The CDR3 is 16 residues long. Per germline, CDR1 SGHRS and CDR2 YFSETQ. With V trimmed by 0 bases and J by 5 bases, 10 bases remained unmatched. CDR3 protein: CASSLAQGLANDEQYF. Here the CDR3 DNA reads TGCGCCAGCAGCTTGGCCCAAGGACTAGCAAACGACGAGCAGTACTTC.

This chain uses TRBV29-1 with TRBJ1-4; 7 bases fit TRBD1. This CDR3 has 14 residues. The germline V gene has CDR1 SQVTM and CDR2 ANQGSEA. V gave up 5 bases and J gave up 7 bases; unmatched junction bases: 10. Written as DNA, the CDR3 is TGCAGCGTTCGACAGGGACAAGAGGTTGAAAAACTGTTTTTT. Amino acids: CSVRQGQEVEKLFF.

This clone was seen more than once but under ten times. The chain links TRBV25-1 to TRBJ2-6; possible D gene TRBD2, 6 bases. Looked up from germline, CDR1 is MGHDK and CDR2 is SYGVNS. Trimming left V 1 base short and J 0 bases short, with 13 bases between. The CDR3 spans 18 residues. DNA of the CDR3: TGTGCCAGCAGTGAATGGGGGGATGGAAGCTCTGGGGCCAACGTCCTGACTTTC. It yields the protein CASSEWGDGSSGANVLTF.

This clone was seen more than once but under ten times. The CDR3 loop is CASSLVLGAVEAFF. The CDR3 bases are TGTGCCAGCAGCTTAGTTCTGGGGGCGGTTGAAGCTTTCTTT. The chain carries TRBV7-8 and TRBJ1-1; weak D call: TRBD1 (6 bases). CDR1 and CDR2 (germline): SGHVS, FQNEAQ. The V end lost 1 base, the J end lost 7 bases, and 13 bases lay between the germline ends. This CDR3 has 14 residues. Based on the CDR3 plus reference TRBV7-8 and TRBJ1-1, the full variable domain is GAGVSQSPRYKVAKRGQDVALRCDPISGHVSLFWYQQALGQGPEFLTYFQNEAQLDKSGLPSDRFFAERPEGSVSTLKIQRTQQEDSAVYLCASSLVLGAVEAFFGQGTRLTVV.